This T cell receptor (beta chain) is drawn from a study of blood T cell repertoires in COVID-19. Overall study context: Collection of acute and convalescent COVID-19 samples took place in the United States, Italy and Spain.

Under the authors' procedure: Amplification of reference gene primers was used by the study to estimate nucleated cell counts. TCRdb's table, derived via immunoSEQ multiplex PCR, lists solely in-frame clones and lacks some. The V and J calls and clone size come from that table; D and trimming were worked out from the DNA. The sample includes fewer than 300,000 clones, approximately 85% of them seen just once. The CDR3 totals 14 residues. Per the germline V gene, CDR1 is PRHDT and CDR2 is FYEKMQ (reference sequence). The trim removed 3 bases at V and 7 bases at J, leaving 7 bases unmatched. The sequence came from a woman in her 30s who had recovered from COVID-19. V gene TRBV13 combines with J gene TRBJ1-2; 8 bases align to TRBD1. Material: PBMCs or T cells enriched from blood (not recorded which). As DNA, the CDR3 is TGTGCCAGCAGCTTGGGTCAGGGGGCGGGTGGCTACACCTTC. This sequence encodes CASSLGQGAGGYTF. Drawing the rest from reference TRBV13 and TRBJ1-2, the complete variable domain is AAGVIQSPRHLIKEKRETATLKCYPIPRHDTVYWYQQGPGQDPQFLISFYEKMQSDKGSIPDRFSAQQFSDYHSELNMSSLELGDSALYFCASSLGQGAGGYTFGSGTRLTVV.